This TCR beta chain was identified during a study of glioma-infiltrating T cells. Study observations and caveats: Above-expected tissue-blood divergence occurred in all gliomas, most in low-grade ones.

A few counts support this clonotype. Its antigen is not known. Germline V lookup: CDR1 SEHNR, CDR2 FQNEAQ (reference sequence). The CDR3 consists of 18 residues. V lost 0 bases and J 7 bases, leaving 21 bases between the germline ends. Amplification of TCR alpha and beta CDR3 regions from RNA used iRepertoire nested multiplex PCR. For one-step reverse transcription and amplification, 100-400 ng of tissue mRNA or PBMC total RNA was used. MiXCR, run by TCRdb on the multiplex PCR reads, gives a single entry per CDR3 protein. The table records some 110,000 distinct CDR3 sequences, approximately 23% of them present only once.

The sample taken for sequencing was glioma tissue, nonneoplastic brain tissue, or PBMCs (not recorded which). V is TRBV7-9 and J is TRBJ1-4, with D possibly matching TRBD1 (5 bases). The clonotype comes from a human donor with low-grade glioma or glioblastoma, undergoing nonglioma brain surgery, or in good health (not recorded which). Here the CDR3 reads CASSLAQGPGSITEKLFF. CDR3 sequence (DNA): TGTGCCAGCAGCTTAGCGCAGGGACCGGGATCTATAACTGAAAAACTGTTTTTT.